The present T cell receptor beta chain was sequenced within a study of early T cells in non-severe SARS-CoV-2 infection. CDR1 is SGHAT and CDR2 is FQNNGV in the germline V gene. V lost 8 bases, J lost 4 bases, and 8 bases stayed unmatched. The CDR3 totals 16 residues. TCRdb processed the 5' RACE reads anew with MiXCR; each CDR3 protein has one entry. The sample lists approximately 90,000 distinct CDR3 sequences, roughly 12% occurring once. Source: whole blood, taken at baseline. V gene TRBV11-2 combines with J gene TRBJ2-2; the match to TRBD1 covers 12 bases. This TCR was sampled from an adult who was a healthcare worker with PCR-confirmed SARS-CoV-2 infection or an uninfected control (not recorded which). CDR3 coding DNA: TGTGCCAGCGGGGGGACAGGGGGCGTTGGCACCGGGGAGCTGTTTTTT. Encoded protein: CASGGTGGVGTGELFF.